Included here is one T cell receptor beta chain sequence, with context. No antigen is known for it. There are no base qualities to consult, and no much larger clone falls within one base. The data derive from a study of T cell responses to AZD1222 COVID-19 vaccine (TCRdb year 2021). Looking at the study overall: TCR sequencing covered roughly 230 trial participants: 200 to 220 given two doses of AZD1222 and approximately 25 given two doses of MenACWY control vaccine. Enrollment into the trials was organized by age into subgroups of 18-55, 56-69 and 70-plus years, and those subgroups contained 148, 28 and 57 TCR-sequenced participants, respectively.

General study outcomes and caveats: Because no samples from the day 14 peak response were available, repertoires could be characterized only after the peak T cell response. Reportedly, close to half of the unique spike-specific TCRs recognized epitopes lying outside the regions that are mutated in the B.1.351 and B.1.1.7 variants. CD4 TCRs associated with the vaccine covered the entire spike protein, and the dominant responses were in regions 160-218 and 743-854. The 56-69-year group was small, and its depth increase did not reach significance, likely because of low power. Only six or seven AZD1222 recipients were SARS-CoV-2 seropositive at baseline, limiting conclusions about previously exposed vaccinees. A significant rise in spike-specific TCR breadth and depth was observed after two AZD1222 doses relative to day 0 and relative to MenACWY recipients. Participants were mostly white British, with more females than males. The authors suggested clonal diversity may have been underestimated.

The CDR3 regions of human TCRbeta chains were analyzed by immunosequencing. As for the original processing: Repertoire TCRs were matched against a reference library of SARS-CoV-2-specific TCRs generated with the MIRA antigen-specificity platform. Breadth was defined as the fraction of unique TCRs that were SARS-CoV-2-associated. Depth was defined as the fraction of total T cells that were SARS-CoV-2-associated. Using the MIRA data, each spike-specific TCR was mapped to the spike region that the TCR reacts to and placed in a CD4 or CD8 class. Log10-transformed breadth and depth values were compared by one-way ANOVA with Sidak's multiple comparisons tests. TCRdb took over this immuneACCESS table, retaining in-frame rearrangements with V and J assigned. Such tables are incomplete; in checked studies, under half of the missing clones stem from an unresolved V gene, and the remainder is unexplained. V and J calls plus clone size are reproduced from that table; the DNA served to infer D and trimming. This sample comprises approximately 50,000 clones, around 88% of them detected only once. The ten largest make up less than 9% of the sample.

Read against the paper, the sample's time point label means: about 28 days (+/-7) after the second vaccine dose. AZD1222 recipients with second doses at about 4 weeks or about 12 weeks were pooled, because spike-specific TCR depth and breadth did not differ between schedules. Vaccinee samples came from UK trials COV001 and COV002, including a single-blind randomized controlled phase 2/3 trial of AZD1222 (ChAdOx1 nCoV-19) in healthy adults. For TCRbeta chain sequencing, PBMC samples from trial participants were taken at day 0 and at day 28 after the second dose. From the cysteine through the phenylalanine, the CDR3 covers 12 amino acids. Only CDR3 DNA remains: 36 bases, in frame from the first base. V sheds 8 bases and J sheds 2 bases, leaving 9 bases between their ends. CDR1 and CDR2 are read off the germline V gene as MDHEN and SYDVKM.

The chain uses TRBV28 and TRBJ1-2; TRBD1 might be the D gene, on 6 matching bases. The receptor's source is an adult who received the AZD1222 COVID-19 vaccine. This sample comprised peripheral blood, obtained 28 days after the second AZD1222 dose. The CDR3 corresponds to CASADSNYGYTF. The DNA reads as follows: TGTGCCAGCGCGGACAGCAACTATGGCTACACCTTC.